Each of the 26 T cell receptor beta chains below was sequenced from the same sample in a study of blood T cell repertoires in COVID-19. Assay used: immunoSEQ multiplex PCR; TCRdb lists only in-frame clones, some missing. Found here are around 300,000 clones, around 91% of them singletons; the top ten hold 0.95% to 1.3%. The source material was peripheral blood. The source is a woman aged 40 to 55 with COVID-19, enrolled during active disease.

The chain couples TRBV6-2 or TRBV6-3 to TRBJ1-2; D may be TRBD1 (6 bases). V lost 0 bases, J lost 3 bases, and 11 bases lay in between. The CDR3 loop spans 15 amino acids. The germline V gene encodes CDR1 MNHEY and CDR2 SVGEGT. The CDR3 coding sequence is TGTGCCAGCAGTTACTCCGACAGGTCGCACTATGGCTACACCTTC. Protein sequence: CASSYSDRSHYGYTF.

This chain links TRBV7-9 with TRBJ1-1, with D maybe TRBD1 (5 bases). The V and J ends lost 0 bases and 1 base respectively, with 15 bases between them. There are 17 residues in the CDR3. CDR1 is SEHNR and CDR2 is FQNEAQ in the germline V gene (reference sequence). CDR3 DNA sequence: TGTGCCAGCAGCTTAGCCGGTCGAGGGAGGGGGAACACTGAAGCTTTCTTT. This sequence encodes CASSLAGRGRGNTEAFF.

The rearrangement links TRBV20-1 to TRBJ1-2, with 10 bases aligning to TRBD1. V lost 3 bases and J lost 8; bases outside the gene matches: 9. Germline CDR1 reads DFQATT; CDR2 reads SNEGSKA (reference sequence). The CDR3 totals 14 residues. CDR3 amino acids: CSASRQGAVGGYTF. As DNA, the CDR3 is TGCAGTGCTAGTAGACAGGGGGCGGTTGGCGGCTACACCTTC.

This chain uses TRBV28 with TRBJ1-4; 7 bases are shared with TRBD1. Trimming at V came to 7 bases and at J to 7 bases, leaving 9 bases not matched to a gene. Germline CDR1 reads MDHEN; CDR2 reads SYDVKM. The CDR3 is made up of 14 amino acids. CDR3 coding DNA: TGTGCCAGCACCGAGGCAGGGGGTGGTGAAAAACTGTTTTTT. As protein: CASTEAGGGEKLFF.

This clone occurred a few times. This chain joins TRBV15 and TRBJ2-1; 9 positions match TRBD1. The CDR3 is 15 amino acids. V lost 1 base to trimming and J lost 7 bases; unmatched junction nucleotides: 5. Germline CDR1 reads LNHNV; CDR2 reads YYDKDF (reference sequence). The CDR3 is CATSRAGTGTNEQFF. CDR3 coding DNA: TGTGCCACCAGCAGAGCCGGGACAGGGACAAATGAGCAGTTCTTC.

As DNA, the CDR3 is TGTGCCTGCAAACCCGGGACAGGGAGCAATGAGCAGTTCTTC. Its protein is CACKPGTGSNEQFF. The chain is built from TRBV6-5 and TRBJ2-1, with 9 bases aligning to TRBD1. V lost 11 bases and J lost 6; bases outside the gene matches: 11. The CDR3 contains 14 residues. Germline V CDR1 and CDR2: MNHEY, SVGAGI.

The chain links TRBV30 to TRBJ2-3; D is undetermined. The V and J ends lost 0 bases and 2 bases respectively, with 9 bases between them. This CDR3 is built from 14 residues. The germline gives CDR1 GTSNPN, CDR2 SVGIG (reference sequence). In nucleotides, the CDR3 is TGTGCCTGGAGTGTACTTGCCTACACAGATACGCAGTATTTT. It encodes CAWSVLAYTDTQYF.

The chain employs TRBV18 and TRBJ1-3, with D possibly being TRBD1 (6 bases). Germline-derived CDR1 and CDR2 are KGHSH and LQKENI. V was trimmed by 4 bases and J by 0 bases, leaving 10 bases between them. The CDR3 runs 15 residues. This chain's CDR3 is CASSHGQFSGNTIYF. The CDR3 DNA sequence: TGTGCCAGCTCACACGGACAGTTCTCTGGAAACACCATATATTTT.

The CDR3 is CASSSGAGPPNEQFF. CDR3 coding DNA: TGTGCCAGCAGCTCAGGAGCGGGACCCCCCAATGAGCAGTTCTTC. The genes are TRBV7-2 and TRBJ2-1; 7 bases are a match to TRBD2. V was clipped by 4 bases and J by 6 bases; unmatched bases: 9. The CDR3 totals 15 residues. Germline V gene data show CDR1 as SGHTA and CDR2 as FQGNSA.

This sequence joins TRBV5-1 and TRBJ2-7, with 9 bases aligning to TRBD2. Trimming took 2 bases from V and 2 from J; bases not matched to a gene: 5. Germline-derived CDR1 and CDR2 are SGHRS and YFSETQ. The length of the CDR3 is 15 residues. DNA for the CDR3: TGCGCCAGCAGCTTCGGCGGGAGGGGGACCTACGAGCAGTACTTC. Residues: CASSFGGRGTYEQYF.

This chain uses TRBV7-2 with TRBJ1-1, with unresolved D. V lost 5 bases and J 1 base, leaving 8 bases between the germline ends. From germline, CDR1 is SGHTA and CDR2 FQGNSA. The CDR3 extends over 13 amino acids. The CDR3 DNA reads TGTGCCAGCAGCCGAGACACGAACACTGAAGCTTTCTTT. Translating it yields CASSRDTNTEAFF. Variable domain in full (rest from reference TRBV7-2 and TRBJ1-1): GAGVSQSPSNKVTEKGKDVELRCDPISGHTALYWYRQSLGQGLEFLIYFQGNSAPDKSGLPSDRFSAERTGGSVSTLTIQRTQQEDSAVYLCASSRDTNTEAFFGQGTRLTVV.

The rearrangement joins TRBV19 to TRBJ2-3; 7 bases align to TRBD2. This CDR3 comprises 15 residues. Germline-derived CDR1 and CDR2 are LNHDA and SQIVND (reference sequence). Trimming cost V 5 bases and J 3 bases; bases outside gene matches: 8. The chain's CDR3 is CASSSYGGRTDTQYF. CDR3 nucleotides: TGTGCCAGTAGTTCATACGGGGGGAGGACAGATACGCAGTATTTT.

The chain links TRBV19 to TRBJ1-2; tentative D call: TRBD1 (5 bases). This CDR3 has 15 residues. V shed 5 bases and J shed 2 bases, with 15 bases lying between them. In germline, CDR1 is LNHDA, CDR2 SQIVND (reference sequence). The CDR3 bases are TGTGCCAGTAGTCTTAGACAGCAAAACAACTATGGCTACACCTTC. It yields the protein CASSLRQQNNYGYTF.

Concerning this clone itself: Other DNA variants within this sample encode the same CDR3. The chain combines TRBV9 with TRBJ2-2; D gene ambiguous. V was pared by 0 bases and J by 2 bases, with 5 bases between. Germline assignment: CDR1 SGDLS and CDR2 YYNGEE. The CDR3 spans 14 residues. CDR3 loop: CASSVVGNTGELFF. CDR3 DNA sequence: TGTGCCAGCAGCGTAGTGGGCAACACCGGGGAGCTGTTTTTT.

The chain uses TRBV28 and TRBJ1-2; TRBD1 aligns across 10 bases. The CDR3 has 15 residues. Losses at the gene ends were 3 bases for V and 7 bases for J; bases not matched to a gene: 8. Germline CDR1 and CDR2: MDHEN and SYDVKM. CDR3 DNA: TGTGCCAGCAGTTTCCGAGACAGGGGGCTTTCTGGCTACACCTTC. It is translated as CASSFRDRGLSGYTF.

The J gene is TRBJ2-7, the V gene TRBV9; 10 bases agree with TRBD1. CDR3 length equals 14 residues. Trimming removed 3 bases from V and 4 bases from J; junction bases left unmatched: 4. From germline, CDR1 is SGDLS and CDR2 YYNGEE. CDR3 sequence (DNA): TGTGCCAGCAGCGCGACAGGGGGCGGATACGAGCAGTACTTC. Encoded protein: CASSATGGGYEQYF. The full variable domain, with the rest looked up from reference TRBV9 and TRBJ2-7, is DSGVTQTPKHLITATGQRVTLRCSPRSGDLSVYWYQQSLDQGLQFLIQYYNGEERAKGNILERFSAQQFPDLHSELNLSSLELGDSALYFCASSATGGGYEQYFGPGTRLTVT.

This chain joins TRBV27 and TRBJ2-7; 8 bases map to TRBD2. V was clipped by 3 bases and J by 4 bases; unmatched bases: 8. The CDR3 is 15 residues long. Germline CDR1 MNHEY, CDR2 SMNVEV (reference sequence). The CDR3 loop reads CASSLSGGRLYEQYF. CDR3 coding DNA: TGTGCCAGCAGTTTGTCGGGGGGGCGGCTTTACGAGCAGTACTTC.

This CDR3 is CASRPVGTVNEKLFF. The CDR3 DNA sequence: TGTGCCAGCAGGCCGGTCGGGACAGTGAATGAAAAACTGTTTTTT. The chain uses TRBV3-1 (or the pseudogene TRBV3-2) and TRBJ1-4; 7 nucleotides line up with TRBD1. This CDR3 is built from 15 residues. With 6 bases clipped from V and 5 bases from J, the junction kept 9 bases outside the gene matches. CDR1 is LGHDT, CDR2 YNNKEL, per germline (reference sequence).

This chain joins TRBV7-3 and TRBJ2-1; 7 bases are shared with TRBD1. V lost 4 bases and J lost 9; bases outside the gene matches: 6. The length of the CDR3 is 13 residues. CDR1 and CDR2 from the germline V gene are SGHTA and FQGTGA. The chain's CDR3 is CASSSLTGTEQFF. In DNA, the CDR3 is TGTGCCAGCAGCTCTTTGACAGGGACTGAGCAGTTCTTC.

The J gene is TRBJ2-7, the V gene TRBV19, with 7 bases identical to TRBD1. This CDR3 contains 15 residues. Trimming removed 7 bases from V and 0 bases from J; junction bases left unmatched: 9. CDR1 is LNHDA, CDR2 SQIVND, per germline (reference sequence). DNA of the CDR3: TGTGCCAGTAAACCTAGACGGGACAGCTCCTACGAGCAGTACTTC. Amino acid sequence: CASKPRRDSSYEQYF.

V gene TRBV9 combines with J gene TRBJ2-1; TRBD2 matches at 15 bases. The CDR3 runs 18 residues. CDR1 is SGDLS, CDR2 YYNGEE, per germline. The V and J ends lost 2 bases and 4 bases, in that order; junction bases with no gene match: 7. CDR3 in amino acids: CASSVGLAGGPTYNEQFF. The CDR3 nucleotides are TGTGCCAGCAGCGTTGGACTAGCGGGAGGGCCTACGTACAATGAGCAGTTCTTC.

V and J are TRBV10-3 and TRBJ1-2; D unclear. Germline-derived CDR1 and CDR2 are ENHRY and SYGVKD. This CDR3 is 13 amino acids long. V lost 6 bases to trimming and J lost 0 bases, with 8 bases between them. The CDR3 protein is CAISIQSNYGYTF. As DNA, the CDR3 is TGTGCCATCAGCATCCAATCTAACTATGGCTACACCTTC.

The chain couples TRBV12-3 or TRBV12-4 to TRBJ1-5; TRBD1 is a possible D gene (6 bases). The germline V and J ends were trimmed by 3 bases and 6 bases, with 9 bases remaining between them. The length of the CDR3 is 13 residues. The CDR3 DNA sequence: TGTGCCAGCAGTTTTTTGGGGGCTCAGCCCCAGCATTTT. This encodes CASSFLGAQPQHF.

The chain carries TRBV19 and TRBJ1-5, with 8 nucleotides matching TRBD1. The CDR3 has 16 residues. Germline assignment: CDR1 LNHDA and CDR2 SQIVND (reference sequence). The V segment lost 5 bases and the J segment 5 bases; nucleotides outside the gene matches: 11. The CDR3 bases are TGTGCCAGTAGTTTGACCCCGGGACAGGCTCATCAGCCCCAGCATTTT. Protein sequence: CASSLTPGQAHQPQHF.

This CDR3 is CASSPLSGSYNEQFF. The CDR3 bases are TGTGCCAGCAGCCCTCTCAGCGGCTCCTACAATGAGCAGTTCTTC. The chain has TRBV11-1 and TRBJ2-1; TRBD2 might be the D (5 bases). The CDR3 extends over 15 amino acids. V was trimmed by 5 bases and J by 0 bases, leaving 11 bases between them. Germline V gene data show CDR1 as SGHAT and CDR2 as FQDESV (reference sequence). The variable domain in full, with the rest retrieved from reference TRBV11-1 and TRBJ2-1, is EAEVAQSPRYKITEKSQAVAFWCDPISGHATLYWYRQILGQGPELLVQFQDESVVDDSQLPKDRFSAERLKGVDSTLKIQPAELGDSAMYLCASSPLSGSYNEQFFGPGTRLTVL.

The chain recombines TRBV10-3 with TRBJ1-1; D is possibly TRBD1 (5 bases). V was trimmed by 3 bases and J by 7 bases, leaving 9 bases between them. CDR3 size: 12 residues. Per germline, CDR1 ENHRY and CDR2 SYGVKD. The CDR3 nucleotides are TGTGCCATCAGTGACCTTAGGGGTGAAGCTTTCTTT. Translating it yields CAISDLRGEAFF.